One T cell receptor (beta chain) is described in this entry. Its antigen is unidentified. Treatment in this sample: oral pan-JAK inhibitor, 5-10 mg twice daily. From germline, CDR1 is PRHDT and CDR2 FYEKMQ (reference sequence). V was cut by 5 bases and J by 5 bases, with 13 bases left in between. The CDR3 is 13 residues long. The entry originates in a study of CD8+ T cells in alopecia areata. Study at large: Patients in the treated group were given tofacitinib by mouth, 5 to 10 mg twice a day.

cDNA serving as the sequencing template came from extracted, reverse transcribed RNA. Profiled with immunoSEQ multiplex PCR; TCRdb holds only in-frame clones, not every one. Of more than 150,000 clones listed, roughly half are singletons. Study results and caveats: Since there was just one nonresponder, nobody can yet say how baseline CD8+ expansion ties to response. Tofacitinib yielded significantly lower scalp clonality and fewer expanded CD8+ clones among the top 100.

Sequenced material: CD8+ T cells sorted from blood, taken at week 52, from a patient treated with tofacitinib. This chain connects TRBV13 to TRBJ2-7; TRBD2 might be the D (6 bases). This clonotype was sampled from a human donor with alopecia areata. The CDR3 DNA reads TGTGCCAGCAGCCCCGGGACTTCCCACGAGCAGTACTTC. Translated, it gives CASSPGTSHEQYF.